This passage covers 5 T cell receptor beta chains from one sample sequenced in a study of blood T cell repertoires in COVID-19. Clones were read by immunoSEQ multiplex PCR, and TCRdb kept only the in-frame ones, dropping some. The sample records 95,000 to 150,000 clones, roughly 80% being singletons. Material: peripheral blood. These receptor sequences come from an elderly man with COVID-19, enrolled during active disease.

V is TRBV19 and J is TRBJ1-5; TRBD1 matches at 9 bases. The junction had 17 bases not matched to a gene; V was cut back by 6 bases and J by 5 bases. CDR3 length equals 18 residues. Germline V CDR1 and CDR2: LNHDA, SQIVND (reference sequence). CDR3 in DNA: TGTGCCAGTAGCCCGGACAGGGGAGTTTTCGTCTCGGATCAGCCCCAGCATTTT. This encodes CASSPDRGVFVSDQPQHF.

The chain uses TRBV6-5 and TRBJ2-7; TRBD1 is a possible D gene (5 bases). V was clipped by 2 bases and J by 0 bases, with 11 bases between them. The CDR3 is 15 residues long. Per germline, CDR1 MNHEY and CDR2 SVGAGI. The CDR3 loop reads CASSYGPGASYEQYF. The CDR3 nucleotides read TGTGCCAGCAGTTACGGGCCTGGGGCCTCCTACGAGCAGTACTTC.

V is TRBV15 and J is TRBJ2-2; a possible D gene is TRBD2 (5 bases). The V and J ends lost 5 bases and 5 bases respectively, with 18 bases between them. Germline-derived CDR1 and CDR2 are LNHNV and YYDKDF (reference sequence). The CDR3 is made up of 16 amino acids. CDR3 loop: CATSGDRLALTGELFF. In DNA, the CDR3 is TGTGCCACCAGCGGGGATCGGCTAGCTCTAACCGGGGAGCTGTTTTTT.

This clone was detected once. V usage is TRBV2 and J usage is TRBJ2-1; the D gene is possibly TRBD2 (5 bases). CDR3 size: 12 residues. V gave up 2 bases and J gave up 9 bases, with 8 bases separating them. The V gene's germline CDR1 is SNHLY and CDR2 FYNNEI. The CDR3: CASSELGVEQFF. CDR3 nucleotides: TGTGCCAGCAGTGAACTCGGGGTTGAGCAGTTCTTC.

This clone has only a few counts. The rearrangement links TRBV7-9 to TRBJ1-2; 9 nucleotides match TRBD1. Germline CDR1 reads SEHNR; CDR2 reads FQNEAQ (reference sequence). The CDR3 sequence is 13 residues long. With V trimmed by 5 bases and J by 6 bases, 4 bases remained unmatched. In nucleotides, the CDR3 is TGTGCCAGCAGCCCACAGGGGGCTGATGGCTACACCTTC. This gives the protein CASSPQGADGYTF.